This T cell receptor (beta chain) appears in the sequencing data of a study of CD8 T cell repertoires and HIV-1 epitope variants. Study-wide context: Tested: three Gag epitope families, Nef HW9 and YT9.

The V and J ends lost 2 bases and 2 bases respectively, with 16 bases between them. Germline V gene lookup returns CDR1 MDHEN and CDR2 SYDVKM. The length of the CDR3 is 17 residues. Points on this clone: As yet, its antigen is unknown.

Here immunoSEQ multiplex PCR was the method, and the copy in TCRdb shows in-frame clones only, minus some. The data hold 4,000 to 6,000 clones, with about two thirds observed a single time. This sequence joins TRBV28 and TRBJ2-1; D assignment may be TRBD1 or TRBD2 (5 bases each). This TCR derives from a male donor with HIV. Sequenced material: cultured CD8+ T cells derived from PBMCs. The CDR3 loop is CASSLGGRIRAYNEQFF. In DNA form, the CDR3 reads TGTGCCAGCAGTTTAGGGGGACGTATCAGGGCCTACAATGAGCAGTTCTTC.